This T cell receptor beta chain was sequenced in a study of OX40 agonist ivuxolimab in advanced cancers. Germline CDR1 reads MNHNS; CDR2 reads SASEGT. This CDR3 spans 14 amino acids. V shed 8 bases and J shed 5 bases, with 18 bases lying between them. Profiled with immunoSEQ multiplex PCR; TCRdb holds only in-frame clones, not every one. The repertoire consists of about 72,000 clones, with roughly 80% occurring once and the leading ten covering over 4%. As concerns this clone: Antigen specificity is unknown.

Notes on the study in general: At 0.1 to 3.0 mg/kg, clonal expansion of CD4+ and CD8+ blood T cells had occurred by week 6. Among expanded peripheral T cells, antigen specificity went undetermined.

The gene calls are TRBV6-1 and TRBJ2-5; perhaps D is TRBD1 or TRBD2 (5 bases each). The sequence was obtained from an adult with an advanced solid tumor such as melanoma, head and neck, liver or kidney cancer. Source: CD4+ or CD8+ T cells sorted from blood, taken in a trial of the OX40 agonist ivuxolimab. CDR3 nucleotide sequence: TGTGCCAGCCAAGGGGACCAGGGACGGGAGACCCAGTACTTC. This gives the protein CASQGDQGRETQYF.